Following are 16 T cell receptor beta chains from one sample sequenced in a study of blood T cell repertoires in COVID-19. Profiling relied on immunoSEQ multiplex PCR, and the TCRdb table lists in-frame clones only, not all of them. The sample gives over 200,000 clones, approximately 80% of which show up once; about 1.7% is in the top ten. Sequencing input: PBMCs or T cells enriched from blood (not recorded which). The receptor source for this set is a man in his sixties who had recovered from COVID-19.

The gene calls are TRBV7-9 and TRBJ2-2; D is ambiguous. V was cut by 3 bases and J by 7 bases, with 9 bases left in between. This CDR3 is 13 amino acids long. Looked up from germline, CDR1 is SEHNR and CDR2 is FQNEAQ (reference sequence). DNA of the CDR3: TGTGCCAGCAGCTTGGCGGAAGGCGGGGAGCTGTTTTTT. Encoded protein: CASSLAEGGELFF.

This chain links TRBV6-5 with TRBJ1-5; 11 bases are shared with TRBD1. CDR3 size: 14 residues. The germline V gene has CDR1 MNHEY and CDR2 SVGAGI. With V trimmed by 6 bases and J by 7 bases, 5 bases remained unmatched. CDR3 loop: CASSRTGGGQPQHF. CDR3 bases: TGTGCCAGCAGCCGGACAGGGGGCGGGCAGCCCCAGCATTTT.

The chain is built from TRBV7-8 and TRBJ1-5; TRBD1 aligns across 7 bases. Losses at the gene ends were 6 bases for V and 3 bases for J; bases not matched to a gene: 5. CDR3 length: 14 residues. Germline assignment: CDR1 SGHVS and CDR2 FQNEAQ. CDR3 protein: CASSRDSFNQPQHF. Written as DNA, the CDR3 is TGTGCCAGCAGTCGGGACAGCTTCAATCAGCCCCAGCATTTT. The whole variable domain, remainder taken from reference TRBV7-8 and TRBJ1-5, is GAGVSQSPRYKVAKRGQDVALRCDPISGHVSLFWYQQALGQGPEFLTYFQNEAQLDKSGLPSDRFFAERPEGSVSTLKIQRTQQEDSAVYLCASSRDSFNQPQHFGDGTRLSIL.

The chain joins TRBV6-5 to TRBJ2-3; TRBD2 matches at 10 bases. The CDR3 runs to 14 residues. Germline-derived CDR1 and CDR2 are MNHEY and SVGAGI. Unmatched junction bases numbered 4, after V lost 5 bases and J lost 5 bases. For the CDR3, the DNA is TGTGCCAGCAGTCTAAGCGGGGGGGGAGATACGCAGTATTTT. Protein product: CASSLSGGGDTQYF.

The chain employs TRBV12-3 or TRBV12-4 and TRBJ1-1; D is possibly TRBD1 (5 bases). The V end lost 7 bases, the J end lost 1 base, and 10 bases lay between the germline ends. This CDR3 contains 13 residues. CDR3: CASTVRGNTEAFF. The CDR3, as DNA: TGTGCCAGCACCGTTAGGGGGAACACTGAAGCTTTCTTT.

The CDR3 coding sequence is TGTGCCAGCTCACCCGGGACAGGGGTTCTGCACGAGCAGTACTTC. Encoded protein: CASSPGTGVLHEQYF. This rearrangement joins TRBV18 to TRBJ2-7, with 10 nucleotides matching TRBD1. In germline, CDR1 is KGHSH, CDR2 LQKENI. Trimming cost V 3 bases and J 5 bases; bases outside gene matches: 7. CDR3 length: 15 residues.

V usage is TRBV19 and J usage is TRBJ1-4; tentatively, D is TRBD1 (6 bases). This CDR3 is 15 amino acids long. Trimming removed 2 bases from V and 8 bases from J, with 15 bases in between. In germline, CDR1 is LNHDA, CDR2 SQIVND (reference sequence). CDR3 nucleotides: TGTGCCAGTAGTATAATGGAGGACAGATGGGAAAAACTGTTTTTT. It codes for CASSIMEDRWEKLFF.

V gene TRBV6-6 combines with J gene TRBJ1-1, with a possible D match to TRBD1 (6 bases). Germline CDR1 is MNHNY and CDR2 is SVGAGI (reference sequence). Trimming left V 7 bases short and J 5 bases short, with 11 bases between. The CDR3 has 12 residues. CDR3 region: CASTPGETEAFF. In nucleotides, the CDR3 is TGTGCCAGCACCCCAGGGGAGACTGAAGCTTTCTTT.

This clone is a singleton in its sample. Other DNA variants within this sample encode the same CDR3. CDR3 protein: CASSPGLAGGGQETQYF. The DNA for the CDR3 is TGTGCCAGCAGCCCCGGACTAGCGGGGGGAGGGCAAGAGACCCAGTACTTC. V and J are TRBV7-6 and TRBJ2-5; 14 bases map to TRBD2. The CDR3 extends over 17 amino acids. Germline V CDR1 and CDR2: SGHVS, FNYEAQ. J was trimmed by 2 bases and V by 5 bases; bases with no gene match: 7.

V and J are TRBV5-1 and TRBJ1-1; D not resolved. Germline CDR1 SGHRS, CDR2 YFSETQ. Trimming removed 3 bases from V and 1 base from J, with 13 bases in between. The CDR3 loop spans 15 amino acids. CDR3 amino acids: CASSSLGSGNTEAFF. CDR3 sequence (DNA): TGCGCCAGCAGCTCACTAGGCTCGGGGAACACTGAAGCTTTCTTT. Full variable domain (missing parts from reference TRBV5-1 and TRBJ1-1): KAGVTQTPRYLIKTRGQQVTLSCSPISGHRSVSWYQQTPGQGLQFLFEYFSETQRNKGNFPGRFSGRQFSNSRSEMNVSTLELGDSALYLCASSSLGSGNTEAFFGQGTRLTVV.

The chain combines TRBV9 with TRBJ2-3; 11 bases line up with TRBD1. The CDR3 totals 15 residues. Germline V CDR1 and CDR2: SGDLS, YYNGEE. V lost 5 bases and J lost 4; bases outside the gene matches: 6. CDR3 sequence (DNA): TGTGCCAGCAGGCCGGGACAGGGGGTACCAGATACGCAGTATTTT. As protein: CASRPGQGVPDTQYF.

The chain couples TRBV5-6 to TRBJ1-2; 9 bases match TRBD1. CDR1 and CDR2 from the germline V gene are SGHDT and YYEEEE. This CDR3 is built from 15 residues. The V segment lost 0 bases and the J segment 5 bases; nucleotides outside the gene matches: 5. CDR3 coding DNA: TGTGCCAGCAGCTTGGAACCGACAGGGGGTTATGGCTACACCTTC. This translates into CASSLEPTGGYGYTF.

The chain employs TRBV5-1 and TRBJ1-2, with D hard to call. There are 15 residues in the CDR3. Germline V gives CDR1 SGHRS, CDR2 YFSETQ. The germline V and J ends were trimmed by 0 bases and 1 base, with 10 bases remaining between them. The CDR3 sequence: CASSLATGFNYGYTF. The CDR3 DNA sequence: TGCGCCAGCAGCTTGGCTACCGGGTTTAACTATGGCTACACCTTC.

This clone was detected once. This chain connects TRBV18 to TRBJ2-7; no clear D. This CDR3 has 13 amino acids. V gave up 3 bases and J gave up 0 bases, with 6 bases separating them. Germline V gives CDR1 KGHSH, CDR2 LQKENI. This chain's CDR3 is CASSPAVSYEQYF. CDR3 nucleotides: TGTGCCAGCTCACCCGCAGTCTCCTACGAGCAGTACTTC.

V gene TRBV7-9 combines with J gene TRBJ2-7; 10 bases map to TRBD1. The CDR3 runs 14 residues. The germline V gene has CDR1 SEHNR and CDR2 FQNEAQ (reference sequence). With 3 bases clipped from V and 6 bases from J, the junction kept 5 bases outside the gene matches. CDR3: CASSFRQGAPEQYF. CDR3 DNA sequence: TGTGCCAGCAGCTTTCGACAGGGGGCGCCCGAGCAGTACTTC.

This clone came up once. CDR3 sequence: CASSLGQGWEAFF. As DNA, the CDR3 is TGCGCCAGCAGCTTAGGACAGGGATGGGAAGCTTTCTTT. V is TRBV5-1 and J is TRBJ1-1, with 8 bases aligning to TRBD1. With V trimmed by 2 bases and J by 8 bases, 5 bases remained unmatched. The CDR3 has 13 amino acids. The germline V gene encodes CDR1 SGHRS and CDR2 YFSETQ. The variable domain in full, with the rest retrieved from reference TRBV5-1 and TRBJ1-1, is KAGVTQTPRYLIKTRGQQVTLSCSPISGHRSVSWYQQTPGQGLQFLFEYFSETQRNKGNFPGRFSGRQFSNSRSEMNVSTLELGDSALYLCASSLGQGWEAFFGQGTRLTVV.